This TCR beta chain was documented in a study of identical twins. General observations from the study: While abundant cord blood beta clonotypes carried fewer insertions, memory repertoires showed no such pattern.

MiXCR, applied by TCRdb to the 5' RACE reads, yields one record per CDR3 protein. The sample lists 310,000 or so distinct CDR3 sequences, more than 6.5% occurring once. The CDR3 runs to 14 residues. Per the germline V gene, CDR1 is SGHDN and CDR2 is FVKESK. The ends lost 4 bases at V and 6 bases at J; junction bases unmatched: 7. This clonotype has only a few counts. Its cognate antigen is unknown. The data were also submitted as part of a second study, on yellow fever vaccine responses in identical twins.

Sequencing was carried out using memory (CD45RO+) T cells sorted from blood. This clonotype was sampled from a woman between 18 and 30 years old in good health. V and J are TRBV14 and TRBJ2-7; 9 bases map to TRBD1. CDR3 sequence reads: CASSRGQGSGEQYF. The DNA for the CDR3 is TGTGCCAGCAGCCGGGGACAGGGAAGTGGCGAGCAGTACTTC.